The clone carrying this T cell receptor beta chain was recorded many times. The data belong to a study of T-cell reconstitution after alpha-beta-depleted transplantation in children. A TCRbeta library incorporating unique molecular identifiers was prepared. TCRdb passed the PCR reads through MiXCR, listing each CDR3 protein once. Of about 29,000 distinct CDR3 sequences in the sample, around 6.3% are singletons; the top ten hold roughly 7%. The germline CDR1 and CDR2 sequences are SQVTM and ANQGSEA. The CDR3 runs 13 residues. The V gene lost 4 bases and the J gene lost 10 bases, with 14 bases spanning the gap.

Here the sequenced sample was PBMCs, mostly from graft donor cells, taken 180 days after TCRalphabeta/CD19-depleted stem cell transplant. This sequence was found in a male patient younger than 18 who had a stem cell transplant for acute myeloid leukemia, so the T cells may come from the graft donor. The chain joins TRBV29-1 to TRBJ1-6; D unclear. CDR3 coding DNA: TGCAGCGTTGCTTTTCAGGCTAACTCACCCCTCCACTTT. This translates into CSVAFQANSPLHF.